This T cell receptor beta chain came from a study of blood T cell repertoires in COVID-19. Across the whole study: Specimens from acute and convalescent COVID-19 originated in the United States, Italy and Spain. The cDNA or gDNA used as material had been derived from T cells, B-cell-depleted T cells, or PBMCs.

In germline, CDR1 is SNHLY, CDR2 FYNNEI. V lost 2 bases to trimming and J lost 3 bases; unmatched junction nucleotides: 3. The CDR3 loop spans 15 amino acids. As originally analysed: Reference gene primer amplification yielded estimated nucleated cell counts. Repertoires were generated with immunoSEQ multiplex PCR, while TCRdb's copy carries only in-frame clones and drops some. That table is the source of V, J and clone size, and D and trimming were worked out from the DNA. The data hold 55,000 to 70,000 clones, with roughly 79% observed a single time. This chain joins TRBV2 and TRBJ1-5; TRBD1 matches 8 bases. The sequenced sample was peripheral blood. The TCR comes from a man in his sixties with acute or convalescent COVID-19. DNA of the CDR3: TGTGCCAGCAGTGAAAGGACAGGGCACAATCAGCCCCAGCATTTT. Amino acids: CASSERTGHNQPQHF.